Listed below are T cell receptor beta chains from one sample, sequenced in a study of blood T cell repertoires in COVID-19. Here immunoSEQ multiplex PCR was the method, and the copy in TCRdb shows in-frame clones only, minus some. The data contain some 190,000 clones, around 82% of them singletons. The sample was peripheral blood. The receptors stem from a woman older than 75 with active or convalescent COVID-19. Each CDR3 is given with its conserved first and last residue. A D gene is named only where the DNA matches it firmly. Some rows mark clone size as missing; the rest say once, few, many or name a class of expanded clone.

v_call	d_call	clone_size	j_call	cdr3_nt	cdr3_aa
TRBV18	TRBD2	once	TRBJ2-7	TGTGCCAGCTCACTACGGGGCGGGGGATCTTACGAGCAGTACTTC	CASSLRGGGSYEQYF
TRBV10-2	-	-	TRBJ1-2	TGCGCCAGCAGTGGGAACGGGGTTGGGTATGGCTACACCTTC	CASSGNGVGYGYTF
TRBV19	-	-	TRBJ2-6	TGTGCCAGTAGTACCTCAGGGGACCCCAACTCTGGGGCCAACGTCCTGACTTTC	CASSTSGDPNSGANVLTF
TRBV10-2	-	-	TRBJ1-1	TGCGCCAGCAGTGAACGAGGACAGATGAACACTGAAGCTTTCTTT	CASSERGQMNTEAFF
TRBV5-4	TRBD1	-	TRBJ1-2	TGTGCCAGCAGCTCAGACAGGGGGGTAGGCTATGGCTACACCTTC	CASSSDRGVGYGYTF
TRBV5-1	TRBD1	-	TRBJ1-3	TGCGCCAGCAGCTTGGCCGGGACAGAGGGAGGAAACACCATATATTTT	CASSLAGTEGGNTIYF
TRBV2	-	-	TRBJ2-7	TGTGCCAGCAGCCTCTCGGTGCGAGGTTACTACGAGCAGTACTTC	CASSLSVRGYYEQYF
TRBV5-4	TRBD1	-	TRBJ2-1	TGTGCCAGCAGCCCTCAGGGGGTCAATGAGCAGTTCTTC	CASSPQGVNEQFF
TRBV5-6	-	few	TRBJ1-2	TGTGCCAGCAGCTTGGTGCAGGGTTATGACTATGGCTACACCTTC	CASSLVQGYDYGYTF
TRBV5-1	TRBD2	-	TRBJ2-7	TGCGCCAGCAGCTTGGTGCGGGAGCCCTACGAGCAGTACTTC	CASSLVREPYEQYF
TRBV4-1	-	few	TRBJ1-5	TGCGCCAGCAGCCAAGATTCAAAGCGGAGTTTGAGCAATCAGCCCCAGCATTTT	CASSQDSKRSLSNQPQHF
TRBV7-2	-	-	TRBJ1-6	TGTGCCAGCAGCTTAAGACAGGCCTCGAGTTCACCCCTCCACTTT	CASSLRQASSSPLHF
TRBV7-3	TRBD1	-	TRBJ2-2	TGTGCCAGCAGCTCGACAGGGCCGAACACCGGGGAGCTGTTTTTT	CASSSTGPNTGELFF
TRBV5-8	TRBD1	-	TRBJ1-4	TGTGCCAGCAGCCCGGACAGGGGGCGGGAAAAACTGTTTTTT	CASSPDRGREKLFF
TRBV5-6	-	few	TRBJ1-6	TGTGCCAGCAGCCCCCGTCGGGATAAAGGATCACTCCACTTT	CASSPRRDKGSLHF
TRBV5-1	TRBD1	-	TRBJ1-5	TGCGCCAGCAGCTTTGGGGACAGGGCCGGACAGCCCCAGCATTTT	CASSFGDRAGQPQHF
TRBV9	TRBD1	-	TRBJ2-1	TGTGCCAGCAGCGTAGTCACAGGGGGACCCTCCTACAATGAGCAGTTCTTC	CASSVVTGGPSYNEQFF
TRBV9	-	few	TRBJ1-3	TGTGCCAGCAGCGTCTCGGGGGGCTCTGGAAACACCATATATTTT	CASSVSGGSGNTIYF
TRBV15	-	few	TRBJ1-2	TGTGCCACCAGCGGCGGAGAGAACTATGGCTACACCTTC	CATSGGENYGYTF
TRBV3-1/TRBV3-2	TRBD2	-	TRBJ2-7	TGTGCCAGCAGCGTGTCTAGCGGGACCCACGAGCAGTACTTC	CASSVSSGTHEQYF
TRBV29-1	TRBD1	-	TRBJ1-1	TGCAGCGCTCACAGGGGGCAGGACACTGAAGCTTTCTTT	CSAHRGQDTEAFF
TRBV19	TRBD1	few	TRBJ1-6	TGTGCCAGCAGGACAGGCGTTTATAATTCACCCCTCCACTTT	CASRTGVYNSPLHF
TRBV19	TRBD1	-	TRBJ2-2	TGTGCCAGTAGTGCCCCGGGACACAGGGGCACCGGGGAGCTGTTTTTT	CASSAPGHRGTGELFF
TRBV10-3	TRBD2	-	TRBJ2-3	TGTGCCATCAGTGAGGGCGGGAGTCTCACAGATACGCAGTATTTT	CAISEGGSLTDTQYF
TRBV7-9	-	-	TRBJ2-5	TGTGCCAGCAGCTTATCCCTAGAGACCCAGTACTTC	CASSLSLETQYF
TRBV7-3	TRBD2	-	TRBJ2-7	TGTGCCAGCAGCTTAGGTGGGAGGGCCTACGAGCAGTACTTC	CASSLGGRAYEQYF
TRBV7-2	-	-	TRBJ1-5	TGTGCCAGCAGCTTAGATTCCGGGGGATTGAATCAGCCCCAGCATTTT	CASSLDSGGLNQPQHF
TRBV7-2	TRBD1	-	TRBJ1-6	TGTGCCAGTAACAGGGACAGGGGGAATTCACCCCTCCACTTT	CASNRDRGNSPLHF
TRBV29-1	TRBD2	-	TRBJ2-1	TGCAGCGTCGGGGGACTAGCTGAGCAGTTCTTC	CSVGGLAEQFF
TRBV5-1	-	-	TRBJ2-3	TGCGCCAGCAGCGATATGCCGGGGGCAGATACGCAGTATTTT	CASSDMPGADTQYF
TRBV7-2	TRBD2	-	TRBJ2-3	TGTGCCAGCAGCTTAGGGAGTAGCGGGGTAAGAAGGGATACGCAGTATTTT	CASSLGSSGVRRDTQYF
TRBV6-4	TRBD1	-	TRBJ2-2	TGTGCCAGCAGAGGACAGGGGATGAACACCGGGGAGCTGTTTTTT	CASRGQGMNTGELFF
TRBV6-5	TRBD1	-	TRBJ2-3	TGTGCCACCCGAGCAGGGGGATTTACAGATACGCAGTATTTT	CATRAGGFTDTQYF
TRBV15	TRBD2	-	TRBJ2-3	TGTGCCACCAGCAGAGATAGCGGGACTTACACAGATACGCAGTATTTT	CATSRDSGTYTDTQYF
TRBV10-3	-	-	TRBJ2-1	TGTGCCATCAGTGACATTCGGCAGGGGTTCTACAATGAGCAGTTCTTC	CAISDIRQGFYNEQFF
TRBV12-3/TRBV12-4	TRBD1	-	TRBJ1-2	TGTGCCAGCAGGACCGGGACAGGGAACGGCTACACCTTC	CASRTGTGNGYTF
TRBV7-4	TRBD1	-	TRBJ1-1	TGTGCCAGCAGCGTTGACAGGGGTGCTTTCTTT	CASSVDRGAFF
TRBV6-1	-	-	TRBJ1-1	TGTGCCAGCAGTGATGGCGGTCGGGGTTCCAACACTGAAGCTTTCTTT	CASSDGGRGSNTEAFF
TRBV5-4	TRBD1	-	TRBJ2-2	TGTGCCAGCAGCAGGGACAGCCCGGGACGCTACACCGGGGAGCTGTTTTTT	CASSRDSPGRYTGELFF
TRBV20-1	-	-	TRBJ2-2	TGCAGTGTTGCGTTCACCGGGGAGCTGTTTTTT	CSVAFTGELFF
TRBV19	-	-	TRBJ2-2	TGTGCCAGTAGTCTCAGGGGGGCAGGGAACACCGGGGAGCTGTTTTTT	CASSLRGAGNTGELFF
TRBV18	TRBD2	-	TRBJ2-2	TGTGCCAGCTCACCGGGACTAGCGGAGATCGGGGAGCTGTTTTTT	CASSPGLAEIGELFF
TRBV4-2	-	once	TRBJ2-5	TGTGCCAGCAGCCAAGACTTCCCCCAAGAGACCCAGTACTTC	CASSQDFPQETQYF
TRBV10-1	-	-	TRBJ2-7	TGCGCCAGCAGTGGACAGCCCCTGTTCGAGCAGTACTTC	CASSGQPLFEQYF
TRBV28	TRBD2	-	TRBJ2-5	TGTGCCAGCACCGGAGGAACTAGCGGGGTCGGAGAGACCCAGTACTTC	CASTGGTSGVGETQYF